Presented here are 21 T cell receptor beta chains from one specimen sequenced in a study of Ad26.COV2.S vaccination and SARS-CoV-2 variants. The repertoire was sequenced with immunoSEQ multiplex PCR; TCRdb's copy has only in-frame clones and lacks some. The sample lists hundreds of thousands of clones; 89% were seen once. Treatment specified: 19 received Ad26.COV2.S at low or high dose, single or two shots; 5 received placebo; per-sample allocation not given. On day 63 after the first injection, vaccine and placebo recipients gave samples. The material was peripheral blood, obtained in a trial of Ad26.COV2.S vaccine versus placebo. The receptors derive from a person between 18 and 65 years old who received the Ad26.COV2.S COVID-19 vaccine or a placebo.

V gene TRBV7-9 combines with J gene TRBJ1-5; D uncertain. Germline lookup yields CDR1 SEHNR and CDR2 FQNEAQ (reference sequence). V dropped 2 bases and J dropped 5 bases, with 7 bases sitting between them. The CDR3 contains 13 residues. CDR3 sequence reads: CASSLYGDQPQHF. The CDR3 DNA reads TGTGCCAGCAGCTTATATGGGGATCAGCCCCAGCATTTT.

The CDR3 loop is CAWRPGGLYEQYF. The CDR3 DNA follows: TGTGCCTGGAGACCGGGGGGGCTCTACGAGCAGTACTTC. This sequence joins TRBV30 and TRBJ2-7; TRBD2 aligns across 8 bases. The CDR3 extends over 13 amino acids. V shed 3 bases and J 3 bases; nucleotides not matched to a gene: 4. Looked up from germline, CDR1 is GTSNPN and CDR2 is SVGIG (reference sequence). The full variable domain, its missing parts supplied by reference TRBV30 and TRBJ2-7, is SQTIHQWPATLVQPVGSPLSLECTVEGTSNPNLYWYRQAAGRGLQLLFYSVGIGQISSEVPQNLSASRPQDRQFILSSKKLLLSDSGFYLCAWRPGGLYEQYFGPGTRLTVT.

This clone was counted only a few times. The chain uses TRBV6-5 and TRBJ1-1, with D unclear. Between the trimmed V and J ends, which lost 5 bases and 1 base, there was a span of 8 bases. CDR1 and CDR2 from the germline V gene are MNHEY and SVGAGI. The CDR3 extends over 13 amino acids. The CDR3 spells CASSHPENTEAFF. For the CDR3, the DNA is TGTGCCAGCAGTCACCCAGAGAACACTGAAGCTTTCTTT.

The chain has TRBV19 and TRBJ1-5; possible D gene TRBD1, 5 bases. CDR3 length equals 14 residues. Trimming removed 0 bases from V and 5 bases from J, with 8 bases in between. Looked up from germline, CDR1 is LNHDA and CDR2 is SQIVND (reference sequence). CDR3 nucleotide sequence: TGTGCCAGTAGTATAGAGCGAGGGGATCAGCCCCAGCATTTT. It translates to CASSIERGDQPQHF.

V and J are TRBV19 and TRBJ1-3, with D perhaps TRBD1 (6 bases). Germline loops: CDR1 LNHDA, CDR2 SQIVND (reference sequence). This CDR3 has 16 amino acids. Trimming left V 5 bases short and J 0 bases short, with 14 bases between. This chain's CDR3 is CASSLRGGSSGNTIYF. The CDR3 coding sequence is TGTGCCAGTAGTCTCAGGGGCGGAAGCTCTGGAAACACCATATATTTT.

The gene calls are TRBV5-4 and TRBJ1-4, with D tentatively TRBD1 (5 bases). Germline CDR1 SGHNT, CDR2 YYREEE (reference sequence). The V end lost 3 bases, the J end lost 4 bases, and 13 bases lay between the germline ends. The CDR3 consists of 15 residues. The CDR3 DNA follows: TGTGCCAGCAGCTGGGGGGACGGACTTAATGAAAAACTGTTTTTT. Protein sequence: CASSWGDGLNEKLFF.

The chain joins TRBV7-3 to TRBJ2-4, with 15 bases identical to TRBD2. Germline CDR1 and CDR2: SGHTA and FQGTGA. With V trimmed by 5 bases and J by 2 bases, 4 bases remained unmatched. This CDR3 has 17 residues. CDR3 loop: CASSPGLAGGPKNIQYF. The CDR3 DNA reads as TGTGCCAGCAGCCCCGGACTAGCGGGGGGGCCCAAAAACATTCAGTACTTC.

The V gene is TRBV15, the J gene TRBJ2-2, with D possibly called TRBD1 or TRBD2 (6 bases each). V was shortened by 0 bases and J by 4 bases, with 15 bases between the two germline ends. The CDR3 has 17 residues. Germline V gene data show CDR1 as LNHNV and CDR2 as YYDKDF (reference sequence). The CDR3 is CATSRDLGGPITGELFF. Here the CDR3 DNA reads TGTGCCACCAGCAGAGATCTAGGGGGGCCGATCACCGGGGAGCTGTTTTTT.

V is TRBV6-6 and J is TRBJ2-5; D gene uncertain. Looked up from germline, CDR1 is MNHNY and CDR2 is SVGAGI (reference sequence). Trimming shortened V by 8 bases and J by 0 bases, and 7 bases separated the two germline ends. The CDR3 sequence is 12 residues long. The CDR3 region is CASSQYQETQYF. CDR3 coding DNA: TGTGCCAGCTCGCAGTACCAAGAGACCCAGTACTTC.

The chain links TRBV10-2 to TRBJ2-1, with TRBD2 as a possible D gene (7 bases). Germline CDR1 and CDR2: WSHSY and SAAADI. V was trimmed by 7 bases and J by 0 bases, leaving 25 bases between them. The CDR3 consists of 19 residues. The CDR3 nucleotides are TGCGCCAGCATCGGAGCTAGCGCGGGGGCCCCGAGCTCCTACAATGAGCAGTTCTTC. Amino acid sequence: CASIGASAGAPSSYNEQFF.

On this clone itself: Other DNA sequences of this sample code for an identical CDR3. This chain connects TRBV6-6 to TRBJ1-1; the D is unclear. The V gene lost 0 bases and the J gene lost 3 bases, with 5 bases spanning the gap. Per germline, CDR1 MNHNY and CDR2 SVGAGI (reference sequence). The CDR3 contains 13 residues. CDR3 DNA: TGTGCCAGCAGTTACTCTCGGGACACTGAAGCTTTCTTT. It is translated as CASSYSRDTEAFF.

This chain joins TRBV18 and TRBJ1-4; D gene unclear. The ends were cut back, 1 base at V and 1 base at J, with 13 bases in the middle. CDR1 and CDR2 from the germline V gene are KGHSH and LQKENI. The CDR3 consists of 17 residues. The CDR3 reads CASSPRGRSLTNEKLFF. The CDR3 nucleotides read TGTGCCAGCTCACCACGAGGGCGGTCTTTAACTAATGAAAAACTGTTTTTT.

Here the CDR3 reads CASSLTGGAETQYF. The CDR3 coding sequence is TGTGCCAGCAGCTTAACGGGGGGCGCGGAGACCCAGTACTTC. The chain links TRBV7-3 to TRBJ2-5; either TRBD1 or TRBD2 may supply D (6 bases each). There are 14 residues in the CDR3. Germline V lookup: CDR1 SGHTA, CDR2 FQGTGA. The V end lost 0 bases, the J end lost 5 bases, and 10 bases lay between the germline ends.

V gene TRBV5-4 combines with J gene TRBJ1-1; no firm D call. This CDR3 has 16 residues. Germline CDR1 SGHNT, CDR2 YYREEE (reference sequence). Trimming removed 0 bases from V and 3 bases from J, with 15 bases in between. CDR3 bases: TGTGCCAGCAGCTTGGAGGGCTCTGGGGTGCACACTGAAGCTTTCTTT. Its protein product is CASSLEGSGVHTEAFF. The complete variable domain, with remaining parts taken from reference TRBV5-4 and TRBJ1-1, reads ETGVTQSPTHLIKTRGQQVTLRCSSQSGHNTVSWYQQALGQGPQFIFQYYREEENGRGNFPPRFSGLQFPNYSSELNVNALELDDSALYLCASSLEGSGVHTEAFFGQGTRLTVV.

This chain joins TRBV6-6 and TRBJ2-2, with 8 bases fitting TRBD1. The ends lost 5 bases at V and 0 bases at J; junction bases unmatched: 2. The germline CDR1 and CDR2 sequences are MNHNY and SVGAGI (reference sequence). This CDR3 is 15 amino acids long. CDR3 loop: CASSDRGANTGELFF. CDR3 DNA sequence: TGTGCCAGCAGTGACAGGGGAGCGAACACCGGGGAGCTGTTTTTT.

The CDR3, as DNA: TGTGCCAGCACCATATCCAATGAGCAGTTCTTC. Translation: CASTISNEQFF. The rearrangement links TRBV5-4 to TRBJ2-1, with unresolved D. V was clipped by 6 bases and J by 6 bases, with 7 bases between them. The germline gives CDR1 SGHNT, CDR2 YYREEE (reference sequence). The CDR3 has 11 residues. Full variable domain (missing parts from reference TRBV5-4 and TRBJ2-1): ETGVTQSPTHLIKTRGQQVTLRCSSQSGHNTVSWYQQALGQGPQFIFQYYREEENGRGNFPPRFSGLQFPNYSSELNVNALELDDSALYLCASTISNEQFFGPGTRLTVL.

This clone has only one observation. V is TRBV30 and J is TRBJ2-3; 9 bases agree with TRBD2. Trimming at V came to 5 bases and at J to 1 base, leaving 1 base not matched to a gene. Germline CDR1 is GTSNPN and CDR2 is SVGIG (reference sequence). This CDR3 is 13 amino acids long. CDR3 nucleotide sequence: TGTGCCTGGGTAGCGGGGGGCACAGATACGCAGTATTTT. This gives the protein CAWVAGGTDTQYF.

The genes are TRBV3-1 (or the pseudogene TRBV3-2) and TRBJ1-2; a possible D gene is TRBD1 (5 bases). The CDR3 contains 15 residues. Germline V lookup: CDR1 LGHDT, CDR2 YNNKEL (reference sequence). The V end was cut by 5 bases, the J end by 7 bases, with 20 bases between. The CDR3 loop reads CASSKSWEGQGGYTF. CDR3 nucleotides: TGTGCCAGCAGCAAGAGTTGGGAGGGGCAGGGTGGCTACACCTTC.

The chain carries TRBV2 and TRBJ2-1; D is unresolved. Germline V lookup: CDR1 SNHLY, CDR2 FYNNEI. Trimming removed 6 bases at V and 10 bases at J, with 13 bases between. The CDR3 loop spans 12 amino acids. The CDR3 region is CASSLIAWEQFF. The CDR3 region has the DNA TGTGCCAGCAGCCTGATAGCCTGGGAGCAGTTCTTC.

The rearrangement links TRBV11-2 to TRBJ2-4; possible D gene TRBD2, 5 bases. The V gene's germline CDR1 is SGHAT and CDR2 FQNNGV. The V and J ends lost 5 bases and 9 bases respectively, with 14 bases between them. The CDR3 runs to 13 residues. For the CDR3, the DNA is TGTGCCAGCAGCCACGCCGGGGTTGGCATTCAGTACTTC. Amino acids: CASSHAGVGIQYF. The full variable domain, completed using reference TRBV11-2 and TRBJ2-4, is EAGVAQSPRYKIIEKRQSVAFWCNPISGHATLYWYQQILGQGPKLLIQFQNNGVVDDSQLPKDRFSAERLKGVDSTLKIQPAKLEDSAVYLCASSHAGVGIQYFGAGTRLSVL.

This clone occurred once. The chain has TRBV10-1 and TRBJ1-3; 7 bases are a match to TRBD1. The CDR3 consists of 18 residues. Germline CDR1 is WNHNN and CDR2 is SYGVQD (reference sequence). V lost 2 bases to trimming and J lost 0 bases; unmatched junction nucleotides: 10. The chain's CDR3 is CASSEPPDRNYSGNTIYF. Here the CDR3 DNA reads TGCGCCAGCAGTGAGCCCCCGGACAGGAACTACTCTGGAAACACCATATATTTT.